This T cell receptor (beta chain) was sequenced during a study of response to subunit inactivated influenza vaccine. Each CDR3 protein is one row after TCRdb ran MiXCR on the RT-PCR reads. The repertoire holds around 850,000 distinct CDR3 sequences, 15% to 20% seen once, with roughly a tenth in the top ten. CDR3 length: 16 amino acids. Germline V gives CDR1 MNHEY, CDR2 SVGAGI. V gave up 0 bases and J gave up 4 bases; unmatched junction bases: 3. This chain connects TRBV6-5 to TRBJ2-1, with 10 positions matching TRBD2. Source: PBMCs from blood, taken 4 to 6 days after vaccination. This sequence originates from a man between 45 and 60 years old who received an inactivated influenza vaccine. CDR3 DNA sequence: TGTGCCAGCAGTTACTCGACTAGCGGGCTTTACAATGAGCAGTTCTTC. It yields the protein CASSYSTSGLYNEQFF.